Listed below are T cell receptor beta chains from one sample, sequenced in a study of cytomegalovirus exposure and HLA in healthy donors. Some clones are missing from TCRdb's copy, which holds only in-frame ones; the method was immunoSEQ multiplex PCR. Counted here are 200,000 to 250,000 clones, 80% to 95% occurring once; the ten biggest clones make up around 1.1%. Sequencing input: PBMCs. The receptors originated from a woman between 18 and 29 years old in good health and CMV-seronegative. The CDR3 runs from the conserved cysteine through the conserved F or W. The D gene is left open where the match is weak. The size of a clone is reported for some rows only, either as once, few or many, or as a class for expanded clones.

cdr3_aa cdr3_nt j_call v_call clone_size d_call
CASSLSGVQFF TGTGCCAGCAGCTTGTCCGGAGTGCAGTTCTTC TRBJ2-1 TRBV5-6 few -
CASTRDIGNQETQYF TGTGCCAGTACCCGGGACATAGGAAACCAAGAGACCCAGTACTTC TRBJ2-5 TRBV19 - -
CASSQQGTGTYEQYF TGTGCCAGCAGCCAACAGGGAACGGGGACCTACGAGCAGTACTTC TRBJ2-7 TRBV7-9 - -
CASSPGQGNGNTIYF TGTGCCAGCAGCCCCGGACAGGGGAATGGGAACACCATATATTTT TRBJ1-3 TRBV5-6 - TRBD1
CASSYSGGRVYEQYF TGTGCCAGCAGTTACTCGGGGGGGAGGGTTTACGAGCAGTACTTC TRBJ2-7 TRBV6-5 once TRBD2
CASRHRGSTDTQYF TGTGCCAGCAGACATCGGGGGAGCACAGATACGCAGTATTTT TRBJ2-3 TRBV7-3 - -
CASSLEGAVNTEAFF TGTGCCAGCAGCCTCGAGGGGGCTGTAAACACTGAAGCTTTCTTT TRBJ1-1 TRBV4-2 - TRBD1
CAWSVGAGGLDIQYF TGTGCCTGGAGTGTAGGGGCGGGAGGGCTTGACATTCAGTACTTC TRBJ2-4 TRBV30 few TRBD2
CATSTTIDRGNQPQHF TGTGCCACCAGCACCACTATCGACAGGGGCAATCAGCCCCAGCATTTT TRBJ1-5 TRBV15 - TRBD1
CASSGLSGQPYEQYF TGCGCCAGCAGTGGGTTATCGGGACAGCCCTACGAGCAGTACTTC TRBJ2-7 TRBV10-1 - TRBD1
CASSYSGTLSNQPQHF TGTGCCAGTAGTTACTCCGGGACACTTAGCAATCAGCCCCAGCATTTT TRBJ1-5 TRBV19 few -
CASSVRVSLGDYGYTF TGTGCCAGCAGTGTCCGTGTGAGCCTCGGGGACTATGGCTACACCTTC TRBJ1-2 TRBV6-1 - -
CASSRLTGEQYF TGTGCCAGCAGCCGGTTGACGGGGGAGCAGTACTTC TRBJ2-7 TRBV6-5 once -
CAWRRDGTPYNEQFF TGTGCCTGGAGGCGGGACGGGACTCCGTACAATGAGCAGTTCTTC TRBJ2-1 TRBV30 - -
CASTSNYEQYF TGCGCCAGCACCTCTAACTACGAGCAGTACTTC TRBJ2-7 TRBV5-1 - -
CASSRGDRPYEQYF TGTGCCAGCAGCAGAGGGGACAGACCCTACGAGCAGTACTTC TRBJ2-7 TRBV6-5 - TRBD1
CASTPSGRFTQYF TGTGCCAGCACCCCTAGCGGGAGGTTCACGCAGTATTTT TRBJ2-3 TRBV2 - TRBD2
CASSVTGNNQPQHF TGTGCCAGCAGTGTCACGGGGAACAATCAGCCCCAGCATTTT TRBJ1-5 TRBV6-1 - -
CASSLRPQAGIYNEQFF TGTGCCAGCAGTTTGCGGCCCCAAGCGGGGATCTACAATGAGCAGTTCTTC TRBJ2-1 TRBV28 - TRBD2
CASSFFAQGGDGQYF TGTGCCAGCAGTTTTTTTGCCCAGGGAGGGGACGGGCAGTACTTC TRBJ2-7 TRBV27 few TRBD2
CASSERAGAEDTQYF TGTGCCAGCAGTGAACGGGCGGGAGCTGAAGATACGCAGTATTTT TRBJ2-3 TRBV6-1 - TRBD2
CSVHGGGSYNEQFF TGCAGCGTTCATGGGGGAGGCTCCTACAATGAGCAGTTCTTC TRBJ2-1 TRBV29-1 once -
CASSQDARGTGTGYEQYF TGCGCCAGCAGCCAAGATGCACGGGGGACAGGGACCGGATACGAGCAGTACTTC TRBJ2-7 TRBV4-1 - TRBD1
CASSFIGVGTEAFF TGTGCCAGCAGCTTTATAGGGGTTGGGACTGAAGCTTTCTTT TRBJ1-1 TRBV5-5 - -
CASSLPRQGSYEQYF TGTGCCAGCAGTTTACCTCGACAGGGATCCTACGAGCAGTACTTC TRBJ2-7 TRBV28 - TRBD1
CASSLSLAGEQFF TGTGCCAGCAGCCTATCTCTAGCGGGAGAGCAGTTCTTC TRBJ2-1 TRBV7-2 - TRBD2
CASSEDIYNSPLHF TGCGCCAGCAGTGAGGACATCTATAATTCACCCCTCCACTTT TRBJ1-6 TRBV10-1 - -
CASSSRQINYEQYF TGCGCCAGCAGCTCCAGACAGATCAACTACGAGCAGTACTTC TRBJ2-7 TRBV5-1 - -
CASSVGQMNTEAFF TGTGCCAGCAGTGTAGGACAGATGAACACTGAAGCTTTCTTT TRBJ1-1 TRBV2 - -
CASNRDTYEQYF TGTGCCAGCAACCGGGACACCTACGAGCAGTACTTC TRBJ2-7 TRBV2 - -
CASSFGTGFGEQYF TGTGCCAGCAGCTTCGGGACAGGGTTTGGCGAGCAGTACTTC TRBJ2-7 TRBV9 - TRBD1
CASSLRLAGVMDTQYF TGTGCCAGCAGTTTACGACTAGCGGGAGTTATGGATACGCAGTATTTT TRBJ2-3 TRBV27 - TRBD2
CASSSLGRTDTQYF TGTGCCAGCAGTTCTCTAGGGAGGACGGATACGCAGTATTTT TRBJ2-3 TRBV6-6 - -
CASSLAMSGVVDEQFF TGCGCCAGCAGCTTGGCTATGTCGGGAGTGGTCGATGAGCAGTTCTTC TRBJ2-1 TRBV5-1 - -
CASSAPYRENTEAFF TGTGCCAGCAGCGCTCCGTACAGGGAGAACACTGAAGCTTTCTTT TRBJ1-1 TRBV7-9 - -
CASSFSHFTGELFF TGTGCCAGCAGTTTTTCTCACTTCACCGGGGAGCTGTTTTTT TRBJ2-2 TRBV27 - -
CASSYSSGRSYNEQFF TGTGCCAGCAGTTACTCGAGCGGGAGGTCCTACAATGAGCAGTTCTTC TRBJ2-1 TRBV6-6 - TRBD2
CASRGFDRERVQQETQYF TGTGCCAGCAGAGGGTTCGACAGGGAGCGGGTACAACAAGAGACCCAGTACTTC TRBJ2-5 TRBV2 - -
CSVESQLQNTEAFF TGCAGCGTTGAATCACAGCTCCAGAACACTGAAGCTTTCTTT TRBJ1-1 TRBV29-1 once -
CASSFSGNSYNEQFF TGTGCCAGCAGTTTTAGCGGAAACTCCTACAATGAGCAGTTCTTC TRBJ2-1 TRBV27 - -
CSVEDQGVQETQYF TGCAGCGTTGAAGATCAAGGGGTCCAAGAGACCCAGTACTTC TRBJ2-5 TRBV29-1 once -
CSARGGEKLFF TGCAGTGCTAGGGGGGGAGAAAAACTGTTTTTT TRBJ1-4 TRBV20-1 - -